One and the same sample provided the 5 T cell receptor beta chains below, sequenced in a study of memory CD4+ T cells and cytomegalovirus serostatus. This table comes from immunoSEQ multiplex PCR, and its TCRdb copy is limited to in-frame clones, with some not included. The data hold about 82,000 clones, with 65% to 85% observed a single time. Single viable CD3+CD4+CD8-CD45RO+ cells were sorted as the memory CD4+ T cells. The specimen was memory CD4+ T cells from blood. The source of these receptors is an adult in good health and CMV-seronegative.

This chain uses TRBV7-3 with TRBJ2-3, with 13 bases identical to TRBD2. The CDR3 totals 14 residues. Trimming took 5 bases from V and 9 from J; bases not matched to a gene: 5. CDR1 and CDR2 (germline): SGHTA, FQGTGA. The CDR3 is CASSDRTSGGTQYF. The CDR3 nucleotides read TGTGCCAGCAGCGACCGGACTAGCGGGGGAACGCAGTATTTT.

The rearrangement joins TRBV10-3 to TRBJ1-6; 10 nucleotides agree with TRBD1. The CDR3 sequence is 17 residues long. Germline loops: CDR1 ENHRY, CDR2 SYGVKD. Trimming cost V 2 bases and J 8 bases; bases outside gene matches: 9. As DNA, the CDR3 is TGTGCCATCAGTGAGCATGGACCGGGACAGGGGTATTCACCCCTCCACTTT. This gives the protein CAISEHGPGQGYSPLHF.

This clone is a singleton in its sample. The CDR3 sequence: CASSLGGRDEKLFF. CDR3 DNA: TGTGCCAGCAGCTTAGGGGGCCGGGATGAAAAACTGTTTTTT. The V gene is TRBV7-2, the J gene TRBJ1-4, with D possibly matching TRBD1 (5 bases). The germline V and J ends were trimmed by 1 base and 6 bases, with 9 bases remaining between them. The CDR3 has 14 amino acids. The germline gives CDR1 SGHTA, CDR2 FQGNSA.

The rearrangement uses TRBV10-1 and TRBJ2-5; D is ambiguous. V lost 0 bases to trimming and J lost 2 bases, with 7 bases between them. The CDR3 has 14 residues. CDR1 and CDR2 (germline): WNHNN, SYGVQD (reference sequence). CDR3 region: CASSESQAQETQYF. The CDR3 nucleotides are TGCGCCAGCAGTGAGTCCCAAGCACAAGAGACCCAGTACTTC.

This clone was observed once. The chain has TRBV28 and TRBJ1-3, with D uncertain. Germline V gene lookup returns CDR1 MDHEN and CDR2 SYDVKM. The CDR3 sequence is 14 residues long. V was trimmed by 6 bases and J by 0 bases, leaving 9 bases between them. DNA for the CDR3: TGTGCCAGCAGACAGCTGGCCTCTGGAAACACCATATATTTT. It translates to CASRQLASGNTIYF.